These 22 T cell receptor beta chains share one sample of origin, sequenced in a study of early T cells in non-severe SARS-CoV-2 infection. TCRdb re-derived calls from the 5' RACE reads in MiXCR, one entry per CDR3 protein. The sample includes over 35,000 distinct CDR3 sequences, approximately 6.3% of them seen just once. Sequenced here: whole blood, sampled at baseline. These TCRs come from an adult who was a healthcare worker with PCR-confirmed SARS-CoV-2 infection or an uninfected control (not recorded which).

There are many counts of this clonotype. The chain is built from TRBV6-2 or TRBV6-3 and TRBJ2-7, with 13 positions matching TRBD2. J gave up 5 bases and V 5 bases, and 6 bases lay outside the gene matches. CDR3 length equals 15 residues. Per the germline V gene, CDR1 is MNHEY and CDR2 is SVGEGT. Written as DNA, the CDR3 is TGTGCCAGCAGTCGGAGAGGACTAGCGGGGGACGAGCAGTACTTC. This sequence encodes CASSRRGLAGDEQYF.

This clonotype came up many times. Here the CDR3 reads CASSPGQGGVTEAFF. The CDR3 DNA reads TGTGCCAGCTCACCAGGGCAGGGGGGTGTGACTGAAGCTTTCTTT. J is TRBJ1-1 and V is TRBV18, with 7 positions matching TRBD1. The junction had 8 bases not matched to a gene; V was cut back by 2 bases and J by 5 bases. CDR1 is KGHSH and CDR2 is LQKENI in the germline V gene. The CDR3 spans 15 residues. The variable domain in full, with the rest retrieved from reference TRBV18 and TRBJ1-1, is NAGVMQNPRHLVRRRGQEARLRCSPMKGHSHVYWYRQLPEEGLKFMVYLQKENIIDESGMPKERFSAEFPKEGPSILRIQQVVRGDSAAYFCASSPGQGGVTEAFFGQGTRLTVV.

This clonotype came up a few times. The V gene is TRBV27, the J gene TRBJ1-4; D is unclear. The V gene lost 4 bases and the J gene lost 7 bases, with 10 bases spanning the gap. Looked up from germline, CDR1 is MNHEY and CDR2 is SMNVEV (reference sequence). The CDR3 totals 13 residues. For the CDR3, the DNA is TGTGCCAGCAGTTCTGGGTGGGGTGAAAAACTGTTTTTT. This gives the protein CASSSGWGEKLFF.

The chain's CDR3 is CASSIRDRGNSPLHF. As DNA, the CDR3 is TGTGCCAGCAGTATCCGGGACAGGGGTAATTCACCCCTCCACTTT. This chain links TRBV6-2 or TRBV6-3 with TRBJ1-6, with TRBD1 identical over 10 bases. From germline, CDR1 is MNHEY and CDR2 SVGEGT. The CDR3 totals 15 residues. V gave up 5 bases and J gave up 6 bases; unmatched junction bases: 4.

This clonotype was seen only a few times. CDR3 DNA sequence: TGTGCCAGCAGCAAAAGTTCCGAGCAGTACTTC. It encodes CASSKSSEQYF. This rearrangement joins TRBV21-1 to TRBJ2-7. TRBV21-1 corresponds to a pseudogene. This CDR3 contains 11 residues.

This clonotype was detected many times. V is TRBV7-3 and J is TRBJ2-7; 12 positions match TRBD2. The CDR3 length is 15 residues. The V and J ends lost 5 bases and 4 bases, in that order; junction bases with no gene match: 6. Germline loops: CDR1 SGHTA, CDR2 FQGTGA. As DNA, the CDR3 is TGTGCCAGCAGCCTACTAGCGGGGGGACTTTACGAGCAGTACTTC. Residues: CASSLLAGGLYEQYF.

The chain joins TRBV28 to TRBJ2-2, with TRBD1 matching 9 bases. The junction had 7 bases not matched to a gene; V was cut back by 6 bases and J by 2 bases. The CDR3 length is 16 residues. Germline V gene sequence: CDR1 MDHEN, CDR2 SYDVKM. CDR3 residues: CASSTWDRENTGELFF. CDR3 nucleotide sequence: TGTGCCAGCAGCACCTGGGACAGGGAAAACACCGGGGAGCTGTTTTTT. The whole variable domain, remainder taken from reference TRBV28 and TRBJ2-2, is DVKVTQSSRYLVKRTGEKVFLECVQDMDHENMFWYRQDPGLGLRLIYFSYDVKMKEKGDIPEGYSVSREKKERFSLILESASTNQTSMYLCASSTWDRENTGELFFGEGSRLTVL.

This clonotype appeared many times. V gene TRBV5-1 combines with J gene TRBJ2-5; D might be TRBD1 (6 bases). CDR3 length: 13 amino acids. V shed 5 bases and J shed 2 bases, with 10 bases lying between them. Germline loops: CDR1 SGHRS, CDR2 YFSETQ. CDR3 sequence: CASRSGVQETQYF. As DNA, the CDR3 is TGCGCCAGCAGGTCAGGGGTACAAGAGACCCAGTACTTC.

This clonotype has just a few counts. The rearrangement uses TRBV10-3 and TRBJ2-5; TRBD1 or TRBD2 may be the D gene (6 bases each). The V end was cut by 4 bases, the J end by 1 base, with 10 bases between. Germline loops: CDR1 ENHRY, CDR2 SYGVKD. This CDR3 is 14 amino acids long. CDR3 sequence: CAISASGAQETQYF. In DNA, the CDR3 is TGTGCCATCAGTGCTTCGGGGGCCCAAGAGACCCAGTACTTC.

Concerning this clonotype: A much larger clone differs from this one at a single base, so this may be a read error. The chain carries TRBV3-1 and TRBJ1-6; D might be TRBD1 (5 bases). Germline values: CDR1 LGHDT, CDR2 YNNKEL (reference sequence). The CDR3 runs 14 residues. With 3 bases removed from V and 11 bases from J, the gap between germline ends came to 14 bases. This chain's CDR3 is CASSQSGFRTPLHF. In DNA, the CDR3 is TGTGCCAGCAGCCAGTCAGGGTTTCGTACACCCCTCCACTTT.

This clonotype was seen repeatedly, ten times or more. The V and J genes are TRBV4-3 and TRBJ2-7; 11 bases match TRBD1. CDR1 is LGHNA, CDR2 YSLEER, per germline. This CDR3 has 15 amino acids. V was clipped by 4 bases and J by 3 bases; unmatched bases: 5. CDR3 residues: CASSPSGTGGYEQYF. The CDR3 DNA reads as TGCGCCAGCAGCCCCTCCGGGACAGGGGGCTACGAGCAGTACTTC.

This clonotype was observed at least ten times. V is TRBV5-1 and J is TRBJ2-5; D not certain. Trimming removed 4 bases from V and 5 bases from J, with 15 bases in between. This CDR3 comprises 14 residues. Germline values: CDR1 SGHRS, CDR2 YFSETQ. The CDR3: CASSDVAGGETQYF. CDR3 sequence (DNA): TGCGCCAGCAGCGATGTTGCAGGTGGGGAGACCCAGTACTTC.

This clonotype turned up a few times. The chain links TRBV7-9 to TRBJ1-1; 9 nucleotides match TRBD1. The CDR3 is made up of 15 amino acids. The V and J ends lost 3 bases and 3 bases, in that order; junction bases with no gene match: 5. Germline V lookup: CDR1 SEHNR, CDR2 FQNEAQ (reference sequence). CDR3 nucleotides: TGTGCCAGCAGCTTGATCGGACAGGGGTACACTGAAGCTTTCTTT. Its protein product is CASSLIGQGYTEAFF. Drawing the rest from reference TRBV7-9 and TRBJ1-1, the complete variable domain is DTGVSQNPRHKITKRGQNVTFRCDPISEHNRLYWYRQTLGQGPEFLTYFQNEAQLEKSRLLSDRFSAERPKGSFSTLEIQRTEQGDSAMYLCASSLIGQGYTEAFFGQGTRLTVV.

The V and J genes are TRBV4-3 and TRBJ2-3; D is undetermined. There are 15 residues in the CDR3. Per the germline V gene, CDR1 is LGHNA and CDR2 is YSLEER. V was shortened by 0 bases and J by 2 bases, with 9 bases between the two germline ends. The CDR3 loop is CASSQDGRFTDTQYF. The CDR3 DNA reads TGCGCCAGCAGCCAAGACGGGCGGTTCACAGATACGCAGTATTTT.

V gene TRBV20-1 combines with J gene TRBJ1-6; possibly TRBD1 for D (5 bases). The CDR3 extends over 13 amino acids. The germline V and J ends were trimmed by 2 bases and 7 bases, with 9 bases remaining between them. CDR1 and CDR2 from the germline V gene are DFQATT and SNEGSKA (reference sequence). CDR3 region: CSARQGRNSPLHF. The CDR3 DNA reads as TGCAGTGCTAGACAGGGAAGGAATTCACCCCTCCACTTT.

Only a few counts were recorded for this clonotype. The gene calls are TRBV20-1 and TRBJ2-5, with a tentative D call TRBD1 (6 bases). The length of the CDR3 is 14 residues. The germline gives CDR1 DFQATT, CDR2 SNEGSKA (reference sequence). Trimming pared 5 bases from V and 2 bases from J, leaving 15 bases between. The CDR3 DNA sequence: TGCAGTGCTCCCCGGGACATACTACAAGAGACCCAGTACTTC. Protein sequence: CSAPRDILQETQYF.

This clonotype was observed a handful of times. The V gene is TRBV7-2, the J gene TRBJ1-5; D gene unclear. V shed 1 base and J shed 6 bases, with 13 bases lying between them. Germline V CDR1 and CDR2: SGHTA, FQGNSA. The CDR3 runs 15 residues. CDR3 residues: CASSLVVRGFQPQHF. CDR3 coding DNA: TGTGCCAGCAGCTTAGTAGTTCGGGGATTTCAGCCCCAGCATTTT.

This clonotype was seen at least ten times. This chain connects TRBV7-2 to TRBJ2-3, with no clear D. The CDR3 loop spans 13 amino acids. Trimming stripped 4 bases from V and 4 bases from J, with 9 bases between. CDR1 is SGHTA, CDR2 FQGNSA, per germline. CDR3 sequence: CASSSGTSDTQYF. The CDR3 DNA sequence: TGTGCCAGCAGCTCAGGAACATCAGATACGCAGTATTTT. Full variable domain (rest looked up from reference TRBV7-2 and TRBJ2-3): GAGVSQSPSNKVTEKGKDVELRCDPISGHTALYWYRQSLGQGLEFLIYFQGNSAPDKSGLPSDRFSAERTGGSVSTLTIQRTQQEDSAVYLCASSSGTSDTQYFGPGTRLTVL.

Details on this clonotype: A much larger clone lies a single base off, so this may be a read error. The V call is TRBV5-5, the J call TRBJ1-1; 8 nucleotides align to TRBD1. The CDR3 spans 13 residues. CDR1 is SGHKS, CDR2 YYEKEE, per germline (reference sequence). The CDR3, as DNA: TGTGCCAGCAGCTTCTCAGGGGGCACTGAACCTTTCTTT. It translates to CASSFSGGTEPFF.

This clonotype was found many times. The V and J genes are TRBV7-3 and TRBJ2-1; possible D gene TRBD1, 5 bases. V was cut by 5 bases and J by 0 bases, with 8 bases left in between. Germline CDR1 SGHTA, CDR2 FQGTGA. This CDR3 contains 14 residues. The CDR3 sequence: CASSERGSYNEQFF. CDR3 sequence (DNA): TGTGCCAGCAGCGAAAGGGGCTCCTACAATGAGCAGTTCTTC.

This clonotype was picked up a small number of times. V and J are TRBV20-1 and TRBJ1-2, with a weak D call TRBD1 (6 bases). Germline assignment: CDR1 DFQATT and CDR2 SNEGSKA (reference sequence). This CDR3 has 15 amino acids. The ends were cut back, 0 bases at V and 5 bases at J, with 16 bases in the middle. CDR3 DNA: TGCAGTGCTAGAGATCGGGGGGCGACCGATTATGGCTACACCTTC. Its translation: CSARDRGATDYGYTF.

This clonotype was recorded many times. The chain links TRBV27 to TRBJ2-7, with D maybe TRBD1 (5 bases). This CDR3 is built from 14 residues. The germline V gene has CDR1 MNHEY and CDR2 SMNVEV (reference sequence). The V end lost 8 bases, the J end lost 3 bases, and 17 bases lay between the germline ends. The CDR3 DNA sequence: TGTGCCAGCTCCCCTAAGGGGAATCTCTACGAGCAGTACTTC. Protein: CASSPKGNLYEQYF.